Listed here are 20 T cell receptor beta chains from one sample, sequenced in a study of lymphopenia after photon versus proton radiotherapy (dated by TCRdb to the late 2010s). Library preparation was by the immunoSEQ multiplex PCR assay. TCRdb limited this immuneACCESS table to in-frame rearrangements with V and J called. A share of clones is missing; checked studies link under half to unresolved V genes, and the rest is unexplained. Across this sample there are around 50,000 clones, with about 88% seen only once. 2.1% of the sample goes to the ten largest clones. Sequences were derived from peripheral blood, sampled from a patient treated with proton-based radiotherapy. Receptor source: a man aged 60-69 years with pancreatic cancer.

The V and J genes are TRBV28 and TRBJ1-6; unclear D gene. The CDR3 loop spans 13 amino acids. Trimming left V 5 bases short and J 9 bases short, with 11 bases between. Germline lookup yields CDR1 MDHEN and CDR2 SYDVKM. CDR3 sequence: CASSPTASSPLHF. CDR3 DNA sequence: TGTGCCAGCAGTCCCACAGCGAGTTCACCCCTCCACTTT.

The rearrangement uses TRBV6-1 and TRBJ2-7; 11 nucleotides agree with TRBD2. The V gene's germline CDR1 is MNHNS and CDR2 SASEGT. V lost 3 bases and J lost 6; bases outside the gene matches: 4. The CDR3 totals 14 residues. CDR3 in DNA: TGTGCCAGCAGTGAGAAACTAGCGGGAGTCGAGCAGTACTTC. The encoded protein is CASSEKLAGVEQYF.

The chain uses TRBV7-2 and TRBJ1-2; D call uncertain. The CDR3 runs 15 residues. Germline V gene data show CDR1 as SGHTA and CDR2 as FQGNSA. Between the trimmed V and J ends, which lost 2 bases and 2 bases, there was a span of 12 bases. For the CDR3, the DNA is TGTGCCAGCAGCTTACATTTCGGTTTCAACTATGGCTACACCTTC. Residues: CASSLHFGFNYGYTF.

The chain carries TRBV7-2 and TRBJ2-1; D is unclear. The CDR3 extends over 12 amino acids. Per the germline V gene, CDR1 is SGHTA and CDR2 is FQGNSA. Trimming stripped 1 base from V and 4 bases from J, with 2 bases between. CDR3 bases: TGTGCCAGCAGCTTAGATTACAATGAGCAGTTCTTC. Translation: CASSLDYNEQFF.

The CDR3 region has the DNA TGTGCCAGCAGCACAAGTGGGACAGGGTACTACAATGAGCAGTTCTTC. Protein product: CASSTSGTGYYNEQFF. This chain joins TRBV6-6 and TRBJ2-1, with 9 bases matching TRBD1. V was clipped by 6 bases and J by 3 bases; unmatched bases: 9. CDR1 is MNHNY and CDR2 is SVGAGI in the germline V gene (reference sequence). CDR3 length equals 16 residues.

This sequence joins TRBV4-2 and TRBJ2-7; 10 bases match TRBD2. Unmatched junction bases numbered 19, after V lost 1 base and J lost 4 bases. From germline, CDR1 is LGHNA and CDR2 YNFKEQ. The CDR3 extends over 20 amino acids. This CDR3 is CASSQGVAGGPFSSLYEQYF. The CDR3 DNA follows: TGTGCCAGCAGCCAAGGCGTAGCGGGAGGACCTTTCTCTTCTTTGTACGAGCAGTACTTC.

The chain carries TRBV7-2 and TRBJ2-1; 11 nucleotides agree with TRBD2. V shed 5 bases, J shed 4 bases, and the junction held 4 bases outside the gene matches. There are 15 residues in the CDR3. Germline V gene sequence: CDR1 SGHTA, CDR2 FQGNSA. The CDR3 loop reads CASSAGTSGYNEQFF. The DNA for the CDR3 is TGTGCCAGCAGCGCAGGGACTAGCGGTTACAATGAGCAGTTCTTC. Using reference TRBV7-2 and TRBJ2-1 for the parts outside the CDR3, the full variable domain is GAGVSQSPSNKVTEKGKDVELRCDPISGHTALYWYRQSLGQGLEFLIYFQGNSAPDKSGLPSDRFSAERTGGSVSTLTIQRTQQEDSAVYLCASSAGTSGYNEQFFGPGTRLTVL.

This clone has just a few counts. CDR3 protein: CASTSVRVHEQYF. The CDR3 region has the DNA TGTGCCAGCACCTCAGTAAGGGTACACGAGCAGTACTTC. The chain has TRBV11-3 and TRBJ2-7, with unresolved D. V was clipped by 7 bases and J by 5 bases, with 15 bases between them. The CDR3 sequence is 13 residues long. CDR1 and CDR2 from the germline V gene are SGHNT and YENEEA.

This clone was picked up a small number of times. This rearrangement joins TRBV4-1 to TRBJ1-5; possible D gene TRBD1, 6 bases. CDR3 length: 13 residues. V lost 3 bases and J 9 bases, leaving 12 bases between the germline ends. Germline-derived CDR1 and CDR2 are MGHRA and YSYEKL. CDR3 sequence (DNA): TGCGCCAGCAGCCACGACGTAGGGGGGCCCCAGCATTTT. The encoded protein is CASSHDVGGPQHF.

This chain uses TRBV9 with TRBJ1-2; D perhaps matches TRBD1 (5 bases). In germline, CDR1 is SGDLS, CDR2 YYNGEE. This CDR3 region has 16 residues. Trimming removed 4 bases at V and 2 bases at J, with 18 bases between. CDR3 nucleotides: TGTGCCAGCAGCCCAGGGAAGCCTCGCTCAAACTATGGCTACACCTTC. Protein: CASSPGKPRSNYGYTF.

The gene calls are TRBV19 and TRBJ2-2, with D possibly matching TRBD2 (6 bases). The CDR3 runs 14 residues. CDR1 LNHDA and CDR2 SQIVND come from the germline V gene (reference sequence). V lost 7 bases, J lost 1 base, and 10 bases lay in between. CDR3 sequence: CASTGSLNTGELFF. The CDR3 coding sequence is TGTGCCAGTACCGGGAGCTTGAACACCGGGGAGCTGTTTTTT.

Points on this clone: A read error may account for a junction end that differs from germline. The V call is TRBV7-9, the J call TRBJ2-1; 10 bases match TRBD2. The V gene's germline CDR1 is SEHNR and CDR2 FQNEAQ (reference sequence). This CDR3 spans 14 amino acids. As DNA, the CDR3 is TGTGTCAGCAGCTTTGGCCTAGCGGGAGTTGAGCAGTTCTTC. Translating gives CVSSFGLAGVEQFF.

The chain joins TRBV19 to TRBJ2-6; the D gene is possibly TRBD2 (6 bases). CDR3 length: 17 amino acids. Germline V gene lookup returns CDR1 LNHDA and CDR2 SQIVND (reference sequence). The ends were cut back, 1 base at V and 0 bases at J, with 10 bases in the middle. This CDR3 is CASSIVAGISGANVLTF. DNA of the CDR3: TGTGCCAGTAGTATAGTTGCGGGAATCTCTGGGGCCAACGTCCTGACTTTC.

The chain uses TRBV6-6 and TRBJ1-3; 8 nucleotides align to TRBD1. CDR1 is MNHNY, CDR2 SVGAGI, per germline (reference sequence). The CDR3 length is 14 residues. V shed 4 bases, J shed 4 bases, and the junction held 3 bases outside the gene matches. The CDR3 coding sequence is TGTGCCAGCAGTTCGGACAGGGCCGGAAACACCATATATTTT. It specifies CASSSDRAGNTIYF.

The gene calls are TRBV29-1 and TRBJ1-4; D remains ambiguous. Between the trimmed V and J ends, which lost 0 bases and 0 bases, there was a span of 20 bases. CDR1 and CDR2 (germline): SQVTM, ANQGSEA. The CDR3 contains 19 residues. The CDR3 sequence: CSVEDERSGPLATNEKLFF. The DNA for the CDR3 is TGCAGCGTTGAAGATGAGAGGTCGGGCCCCCTAGCAACTAATGAAAAACTGTTTTTT. The full variable domain, rest sourced from reference TRBV29-1 and TRBJ1-4, is SAVISQKPSRDICQRGTSLTIQCQVDSQVTMMFWYRQQPGQSLTLIATANQGSEATYESGFVIDKFPISRPNLTFSTLTVSNMSPEDSSIYLCSVEDERSGPLATNEKLFFGSGTQLSVL.

The CDR3 region has the DNA TGCGCCAGCAGCTTGATGGGACAGGTCATGAACACTGAAGCTTTCTTT. Its protein is CASSLMGQVMNTEAFF. This chain links TRBV5-1 with TRBJ1-1, with 8 bases fitting TRBD1. Per the germline V gene, CDR1 is SGHRS and CDR2 is YFSETQ. V was clipped by 1 base and J by 0 bases; unmatched bases: 5. This CDR3 contains 16 residues. Full variable domain (outside the CDR3, taken from reference TRBV5-1 and TRBJ1-1): KAGVTQTPRYLIKTRGQQVTLSCSPISGHRSVSWYQQTPGQGLQFLFEYFSETQRNKGNFPGRFSGRQFSNSRSEMNVSTLELGDSALYLCASSLMGQVMNTEAFFGQGTRLTVV.

The chain combines TRBV28 with TRBJ1-1; D gene uncertain. Looked up from germline, CDR1 is MDHEN and CDR2 is SYDVKM. The V and J ends lost 6 bases and 10 bases respectively, with 12 bases between them. The CDR3 contains 11 residues. CDR3 DNA sequence: TGTGCCAGCAGGTTCGACACGAGAGCTTTCTTT. Its translation: CASRFDTRAFF.

The V gene is TRBV6-1, the J gene TRBJ2-7, with unresolved D. Germline V gene data show CDR1 as MNHNS and CDR2 as SASEGT. The V end was cut by 6 bases, the J end by 7 bases, with 16 bases between. This CDR3 is 13 amino acids long. The CDR3 protein is CASRESLVGEQYF. CDR3 nucleotide sequence: TGTGCCAGCAGAGAAAGTCTCGTCGGGGAGCAGTACTTC.

The chain carries TRBV7-9 and TRBJ2-1; 7 bases map to TRBD2. J was trimmed by 7 bases and V by 4 bases; bases with no gene match: 7. The germline V gene encodes CDR1 SEHNR and CDR2 FQNEAQ (reference sequence). This CDR3 is built from 14 residues. The CDR3 DNA follows: TGTGCCAGCAGCTCGACTAGCACCGGGAATGAGCAGTTCTTC. Translating gives CASSSTSTGNEQFF.

The chain couples TRBV19 to TRBJ2-7; D remains ambiguous. The length of the CDR3 is 12 residues. Deletions cut 7 bases from V and 3 bases from J, with 10 bases between. From germline, CDR1 is LNHDA and CDR2 SQIVND (reference sequence). The DNA of the CDR3 is TGTGCCAGTAAGGGTAATGACTACGAGCAGTACTTC. Its translation: CASKGNDYEQYF.